This is a list of T cell receptor beta chains from one sample in a study of blood T cell repertoires in COVID-19. TCRdb keeps only in-frame clones here, not all; method: immunoSEQ multiplex PCR. The sample holds tens of thousands of clones, 70% to 85% seen once. Sequencing was performed on peripheral blood. These receptor sequences come from an elderly woman with acute or convalescent COVID-19. Each CDR3 is given with its conserved first and last residue. D genes are given only for firm matches. Only some rows state a clone size, as once, few, many or a class for expanded clones.

j_call	cdr3_length	clone_size	v_call	d_call	cdr3_nt	cdr3_aa
TRBJ1-3	14	NA	TRBV9	TRBD1	TGTGCCAGCAGCCCCACAGGGGGAGGAAACACCATATATTTT	CASSPTGGGNTIYF
TRBJ2-5	11	NA	TRBV10-1	TRBD2	TGCGCCCTAGGGAGGGGAGAGACCCAGTACTTC	CALGRGETQYF
TRBJ1-4	18	NA	TRBV4-1	NA	TGCGCCAGCAGCCAAGATGGCCAGAGAGGAGGCGCCAGTGAAAAACTGTTTTTT	CASSQDGQRGGASEKLFF
TRBJ1-1	15	NA	TRBV11-3	NA	TGTGCCAGCAGCTTAGAGGGCCAGGGAAACACTGAAGCTTTCTTT	CASSLEGQGNTEAFF
TRBJ2-7	11	NA	TRBV5-4	NA	TGTGCCAGCAGCAATACCTACGAGCAGTACTTC	CASSNTYEQYF
TRBJ1-3	16	NA	TRBV7-2	TRBD1	TGTGCCAGCAGCCACCTTAGACAGGGGGAAAGGTTGACCATATATTTT	CASSHLRQGERLTIYF
TRBJ2-3	12	once	TRBV27	TRBD2	TGTGCCAGTAGTACTAGCGCGAATACGCAGTATTTT	CASSTSANTQYF
TRBJ2-3	14	NA	TRBV11-3	TRBD1	TGTGCCAGCAGCCCCGGACAGGGGGCAGATACGCAGTATTTT	CASSPGQGADTQYF
TRBJ2-7	14	few	TRBV30	TRBD2	TGTGCCTGGAACCGTGGGGCGGGAGGAAACGAGCAGTACTTC	CAWNRGAGGNEQYF
TRBJ1-5	16	NA	TRBV27	TRBD1	TGTGCCAGCAGCCCATTACAGGGGATTAGCAATCAGCCCCAGCATTTT	CASSPLQGISNQPQHF
TRBJ1-6	15	NA	TRBV14	NA	TGTGCCAGCAGCCCAGGGGTCTCCTATAATTCACCCCTCCACTTT	CASSPGVSYNSPLHF
TRBJ2-7	16	NA	TRBV5-4	NA	TGTGCCAGCACCGTGGGGGCCGCTAGCGGACCCTACGAGCAGTACTTC	CASTVGAASGPYEQYF
TRBJ2-3	14	NA	TRBV7-9	TRBD1	TGTGCCAGCAGCTTCGGACAGGCCGGTGATACGCAGTATTTT	CASSFGQAGDTQYF
TRBJ1-6	16	NA	TRBV9	TRBD1	TGTGCCAGCAGCGCGAAGAGGGGACAGGTTAATTCACCCCTCCACTTT	CASSAKRGQVNSPLHF
TRBJ1-3	17	NA	TRBV30	NA	TGTGCCTGGAGTCCTACCGGGTTTAAGGCCTCTGGAAACACCATATATTTT	CAWSPTGFKASGNTIYF
TRBJ2-5	14	NA	TRBV28	NA	TGTGCCAGCAGTACCCGGAGGGGCCAAGAGACCCAGTACTTC	CASSTRRGQETQYF
TRBJ1-1	11	NA	TRBV10-3	NA	TGTGCCATCAGTGGAGGCACTGAAGCTTTCTTT	CAISGGTEAFF
TRBJ1-2	11	once	TRBV2	NA	TGTTTGGGAGGGGATCACTATGGCTACACCTTC	CLGGDHYGYTF
TRBJ2-1	14	NA	TRBV11-3	NA	TGTGCCAGCAGCTTAGGAGAGGGTCCCAATGAGCAGTTCTTC	CASSLGEGPNEQFF
TRBJ2-2	14	NA	TRBV4-3	NA	TGCGCCAGCAGCCATAGCAGGGGTATCGGGGAGCTGTTTTTT	CASSHSRGIGELFF
TRBJ2-5	15	NA	TRBV9	TRBD2	TGTGCCAGCAGCGTAGAGGCGGGGGGGCAAGAGACCCAGTACTTC	CASSVEAGGQETQYF
TRBJ2-1	15	NA	TRBV11-2	NA	TGTGCCAGCACCACACCCGATAGAGGCTACAATGAGCAGTTCTTC	CASTTPDRGYNEQFF
TRBJ2-1	17	NA	TRBV4-3	TRBD2	TGCGCCAGCAGCCAACTCTTAGCGGGAGGGTCCTACAATGAGCAGTTCTTC	CASSQLLAGGSYNEQFF
TRBJ1-5	12	NA	TRBV6-2/TRBV6-3	NA	TGTGCCAGCAGTACAGGACAGCAGCCCCAGCATTTT	CASSTGQQPQHF
TRBJ2-7	15	once	TRBV7-8	TRBD2	TGTGCCAGCAGCTTAGCGCTAGCGGGGGGAATGGAGCAGTACTTC	CASSLALAGGMEQYF
TRBJ1-6	16	NA	TRBV11-2	TRBD1	TGTGCCAGCAGCTTAACAGGGGACGGCTATAATTCACCCCTCCACTTT	CASSLTGDGYNSPLHF
TRBJ2-2	12	NA	TRBV24-1	NA	TGTGCCACCACTCTGACAGGCGGGGAGCTGTTTTTT	CATTLTGGELFF
TRBJ2-5	14	few	TRBV19	TRBD1	TGTGCCAGTAGTGAGGGACAGCTAGGAGAGACCCAGTACTTC	CASSEGQLGETQYF
TRBJ1-4	13	NA	TRBV29-1	TRBD1	TGCAGCGTTGAAACAGGGGTAAATGAAAAACTGTTTTTT	CSVETGVNEKLFF
TRBJ2-5	14	NA	TRBV21-1	NA	TGTGCCAGCAGCAAAGAGGTCCTAGAAGAGACCCAGTACTTC	CASSKEVLEETQYF
TRBJ1-1	15	many	TRBV13	NA	TGTGCCAGCAGCCACCGGGGGAGCGGGGACACTGAAGCTTTCTTT	CASSHRGSGDTEAFF
TRBJ1-1	13	NA	TRBV11-1	NA	TGTGCCAGCAGCCGTCTGATCGGCGGCGGGGCTTTCTTT	CASSRLIGGGAFF
TRBJ2-1	15	NA	TRBV4-3	TRBD1	TGCGCCAGCAGCCAAGAGGGACAGTCCTACAATGAGCAGTTCTTC	CASSQEGQSYNEQFF
TRBJ1-6	15	NA	TRBV7-9	TRBD1	TGTGCCAGCAGTCGACGGACAGGTCCAATATTCACCCTCCACTTT	CASSRRTGPIFTLHF
TRBJ2-7	11	NA	TRBV20-1	TRBD1	TGCAGTGCTGGGACAGTCTACGAGCAGTACTTC	CSAGTVYEQYF
TRBJ1-2	12	NA	TRBV6-1	NA	TGTGCCAGCAGTGAATGGGCTTCTGGCTACACCTTC	CASSEWASGYTF
TRBJ2-7	15	NA	TRBV30	NA	TGTGCCTGGAGTGGGGGGCAGGGCATATTCTACGAGCAGTACTTC	CAWSGGQGIFYEQYF
TRBJ2-7	15	NA	TRBV9	TRBD2	TGTGCCAGCAGCCCCCAGGGACTAGCGAGCTACGAGCAGTACTTC	CASSPQGLASYEQYF
TRBJ2-7	11	NA	TRBV2	NA	TGTGCCAGCAGTGAGAGGGCCGGGCAGTACTTC	CASSERAGQYF
TRBJ1-6	13	NA	TRBV7-2	NA	TGTGCCAGCAGCTTCGGAGGGGATTCACCCCTCCACTTT	CASSFGGDSPLHF
TRBJ2-4	15	NA	TRBV5-1	TRBD2	TGCGCCAGCAGCATAGAGCGGGGGTCCCTTAACATTCAGTACTTC	CASSIERGSLNIQYF
TRBJ2-1	13	few	TRBV28	NA	TGTGCCAGCATCGGGCAGGGAAGCAATGAGCAGTTCTTC	CASIGQGSNEQFF
TRBJ2-5	17	NA	TRBV9	NA	TGTGCCAGCAGCGTAGGCTCAATTTCAGGTTCCCAAGAGACCCAGTACTTC	CASSVGSISGSQETQYF
TRBJ2-7	13	NA	TRBV6-2/TRBV6-3	TRBD2	TGTGCCAGCAGTTGGGGACTAGGATACGAGCAGTACTTC	CASSWGLGYEQYF
TRBJ1-1	18	NA	TRBV9	TRBD1	TGTGCCAGCAGCGGCCTAGATAGGGACAGAATTGGCTGGACTGAAGCTTTCTTT	CASSGLDRDRIGWTEAFF
TRBJ1-1	12	NA	TRBV29-1	NA	TGCAGCGGGGCCGGGACAATGAGTGAAGCTTTCTTT	CSGAGTMSEAFF
TRBJ2-1	15	few	TRBV28	NA	TGTGCCAGCAGTTTACCCATCCAGGGGAACAATGAGCAGTTCTTC	CASSLPIQGNNEQFF
TRBJ2-3	16	NA	TRBV28	NA	TGTGCCAGCAGTTTGGGTGGCGGACTTACGCGGGATACGCAGTATTTT	CASSLGGGLTRDTQYF
TRBJ2-3	19	NA	TRBV9	TRBD2	TGTGCCAGCAGCGTAGGGGTGGGACTAGCGGGGCGACCGCCAGGTACGCAGTATTTT	CASSVGVGLAGRPPGTQYF
TRBJ2-1	15	NA	TRBV5-4	TRBD2	TGTGCCAGCACCCTACTAGCGGGGGGCGGCGATGAGCAGTTCTTC	CASTLLAGGGDEQFF
TRBJ1-1	15	NA	TRBV19	NA	TGTGCCAGTACCACCTATGGGGGCGGGTACACTGAAGCTTTCTTT	CASTTYGGGYTEAFF
TRBJ1-1	13	NA	TRBV28	NA	TGTGCCAGCAGTTTGGGAGGTGGGCTTGAAGCTTTCTTT	CASSLGGGLEAFF
TRBJ2-1	14	NA	TRBV7-9	NA	TGTGCCAGCAGCTTATACGGGGGAGTGAATGAGCAGTTCTTC	CASSLYGGVNEQFF
TRBJ2-3	15	NA	TRBV6-4	TRBD2	TGTGCCAGCAGCTTAGCGGGAGGGAGCACAGATACGCAGTATTTT	CASSLAGGSTDTQYF
TRBJ2-5	14	few	TRBV7-3	NA	TGTGCCAGCAGCTTAGGTCCGCAAACCGGGACCCAGTACTTC	CASSLGPQTGTQYF
TRBJ2-5	13	NA	TRBV29-1	TRBD2	TGCAGCGTTGGGGGGGGGTCCCAAGAGACCCAGTACTTC	CSVGGGSQETQYF
TRBJ2-5	13	NA	TRBV6-2/TRBV6-3	NA	TGTGCCAGCAGTTGGGCGGGGCAGGAGACCCAGTACTTC	CASSWAGQETQYF
TRBJ1-4	16	NA	TRBV9	NA	TGTGCCAGCAGCGTAGCGGGGGTTGGGGGGAATGAAAAACTGTTTTTT	CASSVAGVGGNEKLFF
TRBJ1-5	15	NA	TRBV28	NA	TGTGCCAGCAGTTTATCTGGGGGGGCTGGACAGCCCCAGCATTTT	CASSLSGGAGQPQHF
TRBJ1-3	14	NA	TRBV18	NA	TGTGCCAGCTCACATGAACTGGGGCATAACACCATATATTTT	CASSHELGHNTIYF